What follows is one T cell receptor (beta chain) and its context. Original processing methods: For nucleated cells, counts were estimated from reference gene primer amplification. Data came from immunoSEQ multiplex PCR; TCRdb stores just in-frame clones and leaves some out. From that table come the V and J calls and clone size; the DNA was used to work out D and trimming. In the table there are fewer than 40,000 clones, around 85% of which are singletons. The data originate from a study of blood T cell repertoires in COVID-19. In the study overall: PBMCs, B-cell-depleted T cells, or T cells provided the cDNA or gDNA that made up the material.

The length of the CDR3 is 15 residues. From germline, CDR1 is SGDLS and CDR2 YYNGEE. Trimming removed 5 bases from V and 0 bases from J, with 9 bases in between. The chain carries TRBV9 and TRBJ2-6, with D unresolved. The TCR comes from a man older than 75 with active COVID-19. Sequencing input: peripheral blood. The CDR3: CASSPRRSGANVLTF. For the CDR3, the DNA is TGTGCCAGCAGTCCGCGGCGCTCTGGGGCCAACGTCCTGACTTTC.